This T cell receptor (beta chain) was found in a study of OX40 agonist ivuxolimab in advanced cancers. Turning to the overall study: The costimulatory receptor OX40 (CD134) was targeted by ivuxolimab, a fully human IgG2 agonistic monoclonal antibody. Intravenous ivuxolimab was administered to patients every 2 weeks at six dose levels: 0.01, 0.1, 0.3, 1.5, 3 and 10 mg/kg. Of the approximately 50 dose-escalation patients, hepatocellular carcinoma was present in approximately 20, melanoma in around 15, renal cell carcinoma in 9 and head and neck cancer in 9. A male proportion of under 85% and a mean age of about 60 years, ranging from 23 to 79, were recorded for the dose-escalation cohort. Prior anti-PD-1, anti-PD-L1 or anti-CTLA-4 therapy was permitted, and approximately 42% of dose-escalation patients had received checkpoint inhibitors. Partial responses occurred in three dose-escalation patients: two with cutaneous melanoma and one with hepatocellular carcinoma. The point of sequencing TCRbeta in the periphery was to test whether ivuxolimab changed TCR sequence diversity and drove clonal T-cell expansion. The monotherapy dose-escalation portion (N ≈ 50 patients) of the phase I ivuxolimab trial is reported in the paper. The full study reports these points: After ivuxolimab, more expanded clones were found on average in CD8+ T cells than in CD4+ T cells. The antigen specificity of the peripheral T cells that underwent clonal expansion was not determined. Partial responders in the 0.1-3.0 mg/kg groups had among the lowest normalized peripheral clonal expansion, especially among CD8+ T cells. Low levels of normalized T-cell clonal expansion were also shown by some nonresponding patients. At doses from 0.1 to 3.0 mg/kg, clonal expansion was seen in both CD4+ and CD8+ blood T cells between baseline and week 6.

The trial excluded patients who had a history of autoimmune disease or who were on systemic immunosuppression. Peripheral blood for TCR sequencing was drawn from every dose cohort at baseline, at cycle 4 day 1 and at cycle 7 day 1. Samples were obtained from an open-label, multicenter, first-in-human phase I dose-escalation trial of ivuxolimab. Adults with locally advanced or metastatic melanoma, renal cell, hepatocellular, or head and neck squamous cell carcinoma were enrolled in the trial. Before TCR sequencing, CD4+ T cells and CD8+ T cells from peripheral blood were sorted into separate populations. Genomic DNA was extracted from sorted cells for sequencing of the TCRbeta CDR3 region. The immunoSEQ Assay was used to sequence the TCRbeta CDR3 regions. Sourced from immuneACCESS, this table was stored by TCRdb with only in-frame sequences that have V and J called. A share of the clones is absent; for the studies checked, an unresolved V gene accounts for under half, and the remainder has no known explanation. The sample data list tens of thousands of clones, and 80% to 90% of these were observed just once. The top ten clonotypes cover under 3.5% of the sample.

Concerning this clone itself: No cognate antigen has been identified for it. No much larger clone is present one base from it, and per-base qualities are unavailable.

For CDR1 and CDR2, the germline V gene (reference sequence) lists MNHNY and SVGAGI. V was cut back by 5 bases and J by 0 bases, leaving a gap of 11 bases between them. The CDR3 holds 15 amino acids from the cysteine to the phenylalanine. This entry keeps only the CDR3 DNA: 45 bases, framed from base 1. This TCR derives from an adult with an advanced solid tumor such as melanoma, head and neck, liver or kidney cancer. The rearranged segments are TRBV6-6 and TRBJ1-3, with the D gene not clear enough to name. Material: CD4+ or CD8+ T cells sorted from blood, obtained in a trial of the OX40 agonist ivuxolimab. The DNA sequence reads TGTGCCAGCAGTCGGGCCTTCAGCTCTGGAAACACCATATATTTT. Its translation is CASSRAFSSGNTIYF.